This paragraph reports one T cell receptor (beta chain). The repertoire was sequenced with immunoSEQ multiplex PCR; TCRdb's copy has only in-frame clones and lacks some. The repertoire consists of approximately 270,000 clones, with 70% to 90% occurring once and the leading ten covering approximately 4%. The CDR3 runs 12 residues. Trimming stripped 2 bases from V and 4 bases from J, with 6 bases between. This sample is part of a study of blood T cell repertoires in COVID-19. At the level of the study: From the United States, Italy and Spain came samples of acute and convalescent COVID-19. Sample material is recorded as cDNA or gDNA derived from T cells, B-cell-depleted T cells, or PBMCs.

Membership in each cohort depended on participant-reported clinical history. All recovered Cohort 3 donors got two negative PCRs, got clearance, or saw symptom resolution. The rearrangement joins TRBV5-3 to TRBJ1-1; D gene uncertain. TRBV5-3 counts as an open reading frame of uncertain function. The clonotype originates from a woman aged 25 to 39 who had recovered from COVID-19. The specimen was PBMCs or T cells enriched from blood (not recorded which). CDR3 region: CARSFYFTEAFF. DNA for the CDR3: TGTGCCAGAAGCTTTTACTTCACTGAAGCTTTCTTT.